Listed below are T cell receptor beta chains from one sample, sequenced in a study of T cells after yellow fever vaccination. TCRdb called the 5' RACE reads again in MiXCR, with one record for every CDR3 protein. Among a few hundred thousand distinct CDR3 sequences, 6% to 8% were seen once, and the ten largest hold approximately 16%. This specimen was PBMCs, taken 5 days after the yellow fever booster vaccination. These receptors originate from a man aged 25 to 45 who received the YFV17D yellow fever vaccine. The CDR3 runs from the conserved cysteine through the conserved F or W. The D gene is left open where the match is weak. Size values are once, few and many counts, or a class for expanded clones, and some rows have none.

j_call d_call clone_size v_call cdr3_nt cdr3_aa
TRBJ1-2 NA few TRBV29-1 TGCAGCGTTCTCCCCCGACCGCAACAGGAGAATGGCTACACCTTC CSVLPRPQQENGYTF
TRBJ2-5 TRBD2 NA TRBV5-1 TGCGCCAGCAGCTTCTCGGTGACTAGCGGGATACAAGAGACCCAGTACTTC CASSFSVTSGIQETQYF
TRBJ2-5 NA NA TRBV5-1 TGCGCCAGCAGCTTGGAAGCCAACGGGGGCGAGACCCAGTACTTC CASSLEANGGETQYF
TRBJ1-4 NA NA TRBV30 TGTGCCTGGAGGAACAAGGGGTCGGAAAAACTGTTTTTT CAWRNKGSEKLFF
TRBJ2-7 NA many TRBV15 TGTGCCACCAGCAGAGATCCGACCAGAAGCTACGAGCAGTACTTC CATSRDPTRSYEQYF
TRBJ2-2 NA NA TRBV30 TGTGCCTGCGGGACACCGAACACCGGGGAGCTGTTTTTT CACGTPNTGELFF
TRBJ1-1 NA NA TRBV5-4 TGTGCCAGCAGCTTTGACGGGGTTCCAGGGACTGAAGCTTTCTTT CASSFDGVPGTEAFF
TRBJ2-7 TRBD2 NA TRBV5-1 TGCGCCAGCAGCTTTGGGTTAGCGGGAGCCTACGAGCAGTACTTC CASSFGLAGAYEQYF
TRBJ2-1 NA NA TRBV7-8 TGTGCCAGCAGCCTAGGGGTCGGACAGTTCTTC CASSLGVGQFF
TRBJ2-3 NA few TRBV4-3 TGCGCCAGCAGCCAAGAGGCGAGGGGCACAGATACGCAGTATTTT CASSQEARGTDTQYF
TRBJ2-1 TRBD1 many TRBV9 TGTGCCAGCAGCGTGACAGGGGGCAATGAGCAGTTCTTC CASSVTGGNEQFF
TRBJ2-1 NA few TRBV12-3/TRBV12-4 TGTGCCAGCAGTTCCTCCCTGGTTGAGAGCTCCTACAATGAGCAGTTCTTC CASSSSLVESSYNEQFF
TRBJ2-7 TRBD1 few TRBV6-1 TGTGCCAGCAGAACAACCGGGACAGGGGGCAGTGGGGAGCAGTACTTC CASRTTGTGGSGEQYF
TRBJ2-2 NA many TRBV30 TGTGCCTGGGCTGTGGGGCTCAACACCGGGGAGCTGTTTTTT CAWAVGLNTGELFF
TRBJ2-4 NA few TRBV4-2 TGTGCCAGCAGCCAAACGAGGGGAGCCAGGGACATTCAGTACTTC CASSQTRGARDIQYF
TRBJ2-7 NA NA TRBV6-6 TGTGCCAGCAGTCAGGGGCGGCAAGAAGAGCAGTACTTC CASSQGRQEEQYF
TRBJ2-7 TRBD1 few TRBV20-1 TGCAGTGCTAGAGTTCCCTCGGGACAGGGTTACTACGAGCAGTACTTC CSARVPSGQGYYEQYF
TRBJ2-7 TRBD1 few TRBV13 TGTGCCAGCAGCATAAGGACAGGGAACACCTACGAGCAGTACTTC CASSIRTGNTYEQYF
TRBJ2-5 TRBD1 NA TRBV4-2 TGTGCCAGCAGCCAAGATCGAACAGGGGGAGAGACCCAGTACTTC CASSQDRTGGETQYF
TRBJ1-6 NA NA TRBV20-1 TGCAGTGCTAGAGAAGGGGGGCAGGGTTGGTCACCCCTCCACTTT CSAREGGQGWSPLHF
TRBJ2-1 TRBD2 few TRBV7-9 TGTGCCAGCAGCTCCCGGAGCGGGGGGGAGGTGGAGCAGTTCTTC CASSSRSGGEVEQFF
TRBJ1-6 NA many TRBV7-2 TGTGCCAGCAGCTTTCCCGTGGGCGGGTCACCCCTCCACTTT CASSFPVGGSPLHF
TRBJ2-5 NA many TRBV20-1 TGCAGTGCTAGGTGGGGGGAAGAGACCCAGTACTTC CSARWGEETQYF
TRBJ2-5 NA few TRBV29-1 TGCAGCGTGGACGGGGGCCGGGGCGAAGAGACCCAGTACTTC CSVDGGRGEETQYF
TRBJ2-7 NA many TRBV20-1 TGCAGTGCTAGACATGATCTTGACACCGAGCAGTACTTC CSARHDLDTEQYF
TRBJ2-1 NA few TRBV27 TGTGCCAGCAGTTTATCTCTCCCCGGGGGCCAGGGTGGCCCCTACAATGAGCAGTTCTTC CASSLSLPGGQGGPYNEQFF
TRBJ2-3 NA few TRBV28 TGTGCCAGCAAACAGTCTAGCACAGATACGCAGTATTTT CASKQSSTDTQYF
TRBJ1-5 NA many TRBV6-1 TGTGCCAGCAGGGACGGAGGGGGCAATCAGCCCCAGCATTTT CASRDGGGNQPQHF
TRBJ1-5 TRBD1 few TRBV20-1 TGCAGTGCCATCTCCGACAGGGACAATCAGCCCCAGCATTTT CSAISDRDNQPQHF